A selection of T cell receptor beta chains follows, all from one sample in a study of T cell responses to AZD1222 COVID-19 vaccine. Produced via immunoSEQ multiplex PCR; TCRdb's table is partial and in-frame only. This sample has under 170,000 clones; roughly 90% occur once, and the top ten carry approximately 3.5%. The material was peripheral blood, obtained 28 days after the second AZD1222 dose. Source of these receptors: an adult who received the AZD1222 COVID-19 vaccine. Each CDR3 is given with its conserved first and last residue. The order of the fields is CDR3 protein, V gene, J gene.

CDR3aa: CASSGEAYNEQFF
v_gene: TRBV11-3
j_gene: TRBJ2-1

CDR3aa: CASSPVPGTMNTEAFF
v_gene: TRBV3-1/TRBV3-2
j_gene: TRBJ1-1

CDR3aa: CASRGINYGYTF
v_gene: TRBV12-3/TRBV12-4
j_gene: TRBJ1-2

CDR3aa: CASSHRDRLSPLHF
v_gene: TRBV3-1/TRBV3-2
j_gene: TRBJ1-6

CDR3aa: CASSIEQGYPYNEQFF
v_gene: TRBV19
j_gene: TRBJ2-1

CDR3aa: CARGKQVCYTDTQYF
v_gene: TRBV27
j_gene: TRBJ2-3

CDR3aa: CASSLQMSRGETQYF
v_gene: TRBV5-6
j_gene: TRBJ2-5

CDR3aa: CAWSVRLAGVTGELFF
v_gene: TRBV30
j_gene: TRBJ2-2

CDR3aa: CASSLVRDSMNTEAFF
v_gene: TRBV5-1
j_gene: TRBJ1-1

CDR3aa: CASGLVLGTTGSSYEQYF
v_gene: TRBV12-5
j_gene: TRBJ2-7

CDR3aa: CASNSGIDREQYF
v_gene: TRBV12-3/TRBV12-4
j_gene: TRBJ2-7

CDR3aa: CASSQGAALGYEQYF
v_gene: TRBV4-3
j_gene: TRBJ2-7

CDR3aa: CASNDGAGAEKLFF
v_gene: TRBV6-5
j_gene: TRBJ1-4

CDR3aa: CASSESVSGNTIYF
v_gene: TRBV25-1
j_gene: TRBJ1-3

CDR3aa: CASSLYGTGNEQFF
v_gene: TRBV7-2
j_gene: TRBJ2-1

CDR3aa: CASSYSSRPEQYF
v_gene: TRBV6-5
j_gene: TRBJ2-7

CDR3aa: CASSTSGGTEAFF
v_gene: TRBV12-3/TRBV12-4
j_gene: TRBJ1-1

CDR3aa: CASSLAPLAGVHEQYF
v_gene: TRBV5-5
j_gene: TRBJ2-7

CDR3aa: CATSRAYNAGELFF
v_gene: TRBV15
j_gene: TRBJ2-2

CDR3aa: CASSVTGFSYEQYF
v_gene: TRBV9
j_gene: TRBJ2-7

CDR3aa: CASSLVIGTSTYNEQFF
v_gene: TRBV7-2
j_gene: TRBJ2-1

CDR3aa: CATSDPGTAGNTIYF
v_gene: TRBV24-1
j_gene: TRBJ1-3

CDR3aa: CSERQGAYGYTF
v_gene: TRBV29-1
j_gene: TRBJ1-2

CDR3aa: CASSRSGTGYHNEQFF
v_gene: TRBV18
j_gene: TRBJ2-1

CDR3aa: CASSQLAGMGYEQFF
v_gene: TRBV3-1/TRBV3-2
j_gene: TRBJ2-1

CDR3aa: CASSRGQGSSPLHF
v_gene: TRBV7-9
j_gene: TRBJ1-6

CDR3aa: CASSQTGLVGTDTQYF
v_gene: TRBV4-3
j_gene: TRBJ2-3

CDR3aa: CASSRQTTNEKLFF
v_gene: TRBV5-1
j_gene: TRBJ1-4

CDR3aa: CASSPEGIFTTDTQYF
v_gene: TRBV5-6
j_gene: TRBJ2-3

CDR3aa: CASSPSSGDQPQHF
v_gene: TRBV14
j_gene: TRBJ1-5

CDR3aa: CASIRAGYEQYF
v_gene: TRBV6-5
j_gene: TRBJ2-7

CDR3aa: CASSQEMQSSGNTIYF
v_gene: TRBV3-1/TRBV3-2
j_gene: TRBJ1-3

CDR3aa: CASSPTQYF
v_gene: TRBV27
j_gene: TRBJ2-5

CDR3aa: CASSSQRDPSAGNTIYF
v_gene: TRBV18
j_gene: TRBJ1-3

CDR3aa: CASANPQGAGEKLFF
v_gene: TRBV28
j_gene: TRBJ1-4

CDR3aa: CASSLIGTGRGYTF
v_gene: TRBV11-3
j_gene: TRBJ1-2

CDR3aa: CASSRQVSSYEQYF
v_gene: TRBV6-5
j_gene: TRBJ2-7

CDR3aa: CASRGAGDVYGYTF
v_gene: TRBV19
j_gene: TRBJ1-2

CDR3aa: CASSLRTGGEDGYTF
v_gene: TRBV5-8
j_gene: TRBJ1-2

CDR3aa: CASSLVGISYEQYF
v_gene: TRBV7-9
j_gene: TRBJ2-7

CDR3aa: CATSRDLGRAEAFF
v_gene: TRBV15
j_gene: TRBJ1-1

CDR3aa: CASRHEPRTGISGELFF
v_gene: TRBV5-1
j_gene: TRBJ2-2

CDR3aa: CASSYSGFNNEQFF
v_gene: TRBV6-5
j_gene: TRBJ2-1

CDR3aa: CASSSTGGPSPLHF
v_gene: TRBV6-5
j_gene: TRBJ1-6

CDR3aa: CASRLDRDYNEQFF
v_gene: TRBV5-3
j_gene: TRBJ2-1

CDR3aa: CASSPDRGVIGAFF
v_gene: TRBV11-3
j_gene: TRBJ1-1

CDR3aa: CALGGTVGEQYF
v_gene: TRBV28
j_gene: TRBJ2-7

CDR3aa: CASSYSDRVPGNTIYF
v_gene: TRBV6-5
j_gene: TRBJ1-3

CDR3aa: CASSFSAGVLNEQFF
v_gene: TRBV27
j_gene: TRBJ2-1

CDR3aa: CATSGQAQETQYF
v_gene: TRBV24-1
j_gene: TRBJ2-5

CDR3aa: CASSPTTGELFF
v_gene: TRBV13
j_gene: TRBJ2-2

CDR3aa: CASSMGSMNTEAFF
v_gene: TRBV4-1
j_gene: TRBJ1-1

CDR3aa: CASSIDREGRSTDTQYF
v_gene: TRBV19
j_gene: TRBJ2-3

CDR3aa: CSASGAGSQETQYF
v_gene: TRBV20-1
j_gene: TRBJ2-5

CDR3aa: CASSLGVSPLHF
v_gene: TRBV28
j_gene: TRBJ1-6

CDR3aa: CAISESSHEQYF
v_gene: TRBV10-3
j_gene: TRBJ2-7

CDR3aa: CASSPGQVLNSPLHF
v_gene: TRBV18
j_gene: TRBJ1-6

CDR3aa: CSAGRNTEAFF
v_gene: TRBV20-1
j_gene: TRBJ1-1

CDR3aa: CASSPGALGEQYF
v_gene: TRBV2
j_gene: TRBJ2-7